This T cell receptor beta chain came from a study of cytomegalovirus exposure and HLA in healthy donors. Study conclusions and caveats: An analysis was carried out at a later point. It showed that HLA-associated TCR beta chains were more clonally expanded than equally common non-associated chains. The study assumed roughly uniform donor sequencing depth for presence/absence analyses. Several of the most significant clusters appeared, in a later analysis, to be linked to common viral pathogens.

The PCR contained 60 Vbeta and 13 Jbeta primers. Sequencing was performed with immunoSEQ multiplex PCR; in TCRdb, only in-frame clones are kept and a portion is missing. There are 150,000 to 200,000 clones in the sample; over 60% occur only once, and approximately 6% lies in the top ten. Points on this clone: The antigen is unknown.

All donors participated as healthy donors of bone marrow. The source is a middle-aged man in good health and CMV-seropositive. Sequenced: PBMCs.

The CDR3 is CSVSGTSGYNEQFF. DNA for the CDR3: TGCAGCGTATCCGGGACTAGCGGATACAATGAGCAGTTCTTC. The V and J genes are TRBV29-1 and TRBJ2-1, with 11 nucleotides matching TRBD2. Germline V gene lookup returns CDR1 SQVTM and CDR2 ANQGSEA. The ends lost 6 bases at V and 4 bases at J; junction bases unmatched: 5. The CDR3 is 14 residues long.